The 7 T cell receptor beta chains in this list originate from one sample, sequenced in a study of radiotherapy plus CTLA-4 blockade in lung cancer (dated 2018 in TCRdb). The method behind the library was the immunoSEQ multiplex PCR assay. What TCRdb holds here is the immuneACCESS table cut down to in-frame rearrangements. Part of the clones is not present; checked against another copy, under half of the missing clones reflect an unresolved V gene, and the others are unexplained. Here the sample has approximately 85,000 clones; around four fifths occur a single time. The ten biggest clones cover approximately 14% of the sample. This specimen consisted of peripheral blood, obtained from a patient treated with radiotherapy plus ipilimumab. The origin of the receptors is a human donor with non-small cell lung cancer that progressed on radiotherapy plus ipilimumab.

The chain carries TRBV7-2 and TRBJ1-5; D uncertain. The CDR3 spans 15 residues. CDR1 is SGHTA and CDR2 is FQGNSA in the germline V gene. Trimming left V 1 base short and J 0 bases short, with 7 bases between. CDR3 nucleotide sequence: TGTGCCAGCAGCTTAGGCGACACTAGCAATCAGCCCCAGCATTTT. Its translation: CASSLGDTSNQPQHF.

This chain links TRBV30 with TRBJ2-3, with TRBD1 identical over 9 bases. This CDR3 has 14 residues. CDR1 is GTSNPN and CDR2 is SVGIG in the germline V gene (reference sequence). V lost 1 base and J lost 8; bases outside the gene matches: 7. The CDR3 region is CAWSEGTGYGTQYF. In DNA, the CDR3 is TGTGCCTGGAGTGAAGGGACAGGGTACGGTACGCAGTATTTT.

The gene calls are TRBV9 and TRBJ2-3; a possible D gene is TRBD2 (6 bases). Trimming took off 0 bases at V and 0 bases at J, with 17 bases between the two ends. The CDR3 sequence is 18 residues long. Germline CDR1 reads SGDLS; CDR2 reads YYNGEE. CDR3 region: CASSVEPRGGRSTDTQYF. The CDR3 region has the DNA TGTGCCAGCAGCGTAGAACCTCGGGGAGGCCGCAGCACAGATACGCAGTATTTT.

The chain's CDR3 is CASSFPDANYGYTF. The CDR3 DNA reads as TGCGCCAGCAGCTTTCCGGACGCTAACTATGGCTACACCTTC. The gene calls are TRBV5-1 and TRBJ1-2, with D uncertain. Germline-derived CDR1 and CDR2 are SGHRS and YFSETQ. The CDR3 has 14 amino acids. Trimming took 2 bases from V and 0 from J, leaving 8 bases between them.

The chain uses TRBV13 and TRBJ2-1; 15 bases agree with TRBD2. The ends lost 5 bases at V and 4 bases at J; junction bases unmatched: 9. CDR3 length equals 18 residues. The germline V gene has CDR1 PRHDT and CDR2 FYEKMQ (reference sequence). CDR3 in amino acids: CASSLGLAGGRLYNEQFF. CDR3 DNA: TGTGCCAGCAGCCTGGGACTAGCGGGAGGTCGTCTATACAATGAGCAGTTCTTC.

Remarks on this clone: The same CDR3 is also encoded by other DNA sequences in this sample. V gene TRBV5-1 combines with J gene TRBJ1-1, with 9 nucleotides matching TRBD1. The germline V gene has CDR1 SGHRS and CDR2 YFSETQ. Unmatched junction bases numbered 4, after V lost 3 bases and J lost 4 bases. This CDR3 comprises 14 residues. CDR3 sequence (DNA): TGCGCCAGCAGCTGGGCGGACAGGGGCACTGAAGCTTTCTTT. Protein product: CASSWADRGTEAFF.

The chain has TRBV12-5 and TRBJ2-1; 7 positions match TRBD1. The CDR3 consists of 19 residues. The trim removed 0 bases at V and 3 bases at J, leaving 14 bases unmatched. Germline CDR1 is LGHNT and CDR2 is FRNRAP. CDR3 residues: CASGLVRRGDRVNYNEQFF. The CDR3 DNA reads as TGTGCTAGTGGTTTGGTAAGAAGGGGAGACAGGGTGAACTACAATGAGCAGTTCTTC. Looking up the rest from reference TRBV12-5 and TRBJ2-1 gives the full variable domain: DARVTQTPRHKVTEMGQEVTMRCQPILGHNTVFWYRQTMMQGLELLAYFRNRAPLDDSGMPKDRFSAEMPDATLATLKIQPSEPRDSAVYFCASGLVRRGDRVNYNEQFFGPGTRLTVL.